This section outlines one T cell receptor (beta chain) sequence together with its context. Its antigen is unknown. Other DNA sequences of this sample code for an identical CDR3. TCR sequencing used cDNA made by reverse transcription of extracted RNA. Libraries were prepared by immunoSEQ multiplex PCR; TCRdb keeps only in-frame clonotypes and omits some of them. The sample holds roughly 190,000 clones; 45% to 65% are singletons and the top ten take about 3.5%. This sample's treatment: oral pan-JAK inhibitor, 5-10 mg twice daily. This sample was included in a study of CD8+ T cells in alopecia areata. Turning to the study itself: Treated patients were given oral tofacitinib, which was dosed at 5 to 10 mg twice daily. The protocol delivered tofacitinib for 6 to 18 months, then withdrew it for 6 months. Study results and limitations: Patients shared TCRs less clearly than mice did, possibly owing to HLA.

This TCR was sampled from a human donor with alopecia areata. The sample was CD4+ T cells sorted from blood, taken at week 4, from a patient treated with tofacitinib.

The CDR3: CASSQDSGKTQYF. CDR3 bases: TGCGCCAGCAGCCAAGATAGTGGAAAGACCCAGTACTTC. This chain connects TRBV4-3 to TRBJ2-5; the D is unclear. Germline CDR1 LGHNA, CDR2 YSLEER. This CDR3 spans 13 amino acids. V was pared by 0 bases and J by 6 bases, with 8 bases between.